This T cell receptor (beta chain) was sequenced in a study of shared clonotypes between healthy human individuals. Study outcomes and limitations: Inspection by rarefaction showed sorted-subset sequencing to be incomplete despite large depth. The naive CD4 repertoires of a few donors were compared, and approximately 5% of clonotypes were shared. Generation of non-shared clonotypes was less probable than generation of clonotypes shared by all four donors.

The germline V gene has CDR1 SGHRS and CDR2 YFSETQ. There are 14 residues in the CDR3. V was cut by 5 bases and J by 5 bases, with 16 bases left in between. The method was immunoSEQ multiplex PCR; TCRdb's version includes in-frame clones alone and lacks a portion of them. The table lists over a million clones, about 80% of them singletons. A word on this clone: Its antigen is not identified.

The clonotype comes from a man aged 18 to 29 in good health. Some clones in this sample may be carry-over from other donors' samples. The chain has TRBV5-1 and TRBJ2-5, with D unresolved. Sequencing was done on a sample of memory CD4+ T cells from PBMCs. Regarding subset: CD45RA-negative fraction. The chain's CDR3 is CASRGRISGETQYF. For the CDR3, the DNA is TGCGCCAGCAGGGGAAGAATTTCCGGGGAGACCCAGTACTTC.